A selection of T cell receptor beta chains follows, all from one sample in a study of B cell selection in AIRE deficiency. TCRdb's copy holds only in-frame clones and misses some; the assay was immunoSEQ multiplex PCR. The sample shows 12,000 to 15,000 clones, about 92% of them seen only once. Sequenced input: Tregs sorted from PBMCs. These receptors were taken from a human donor with AIRE deficiency. The conserved cysteine and the conserved F or W are not part of the CDR3 here. Where a row states a size, it is once, few, many or the class of an expanded clone; other rows omit it.

CDR3,V,length,size,J
ASSPRLAGGYNEQF,TRBV7-3,14,NA,TRBJ2-1
ASSLKPGLDGYT,TRBV28,12,NA,TRBJ1-2
ASSPGTGAMNTEAF,TRBV5-6,14,few,TRBJ1-1
ASSPSWKYEQY,TRBV18,11,once,TRBJ2-7
ASSAFLRVVSNEQF,TRBV6-1,14,few,TRBJ2-1
ASSEAAVRPYEQY,TRBV6-1,13,NA,TRBJ2-7
ASSYSTGSANTIY,TRBV6-6,13,NA,TRBJ1-3
ASSLGLGGYT,TRBV7-9,10,once,TRBJ1-2
ASSIGTSGRIDTQY,TRBV9,14,NA,TRBJ2-3
ASSQGWTSGSNEQY,TRBV4-3,14,NA,TRBJ2-7
ASGLDGYT,TRBV28,8,NA,TRBJ1-2
ASSLTGTEAF,TRBV11-2,10,NA,TRBJ1-1
ASSLTRDNEQF,TRBV7-3,11,NA,TRBJ2-1
ASTSRQMNTEAF,TRBV27,12,NA,TRBJ1-1
ASRPGQGLSGANVLT,TRBV28,15,NA,TRBJ2-6
ASHQLGRGTDTQY,TRBV27,13,NA,TRBJ2-3
ASSLRTSGRQTQY,TRBV7-2,13,NA,TRBJ2-5
ASSLRSPGPLSVQY,TRBV7-9,14,NA,TRBJ2-3
ASSVSWTSDEQF,TRBV7-9,12,NA,TRBJ2-1
ASSPGSGSPLH,TRBV16,11,NA,TRBJ1-6
ASSQRGTNTGELF,TRBV27,13,NA,TRBJ2-2
ASSLSRTALPKGELF,TRBV28,15,once,TRBJ2-2
ASSWLAGGHEQF,TRBV27,12,NA,TRBJ2-1
ASRLQGANVLT,TRBV28,11,NA,TRBJ2-6
AISGTRAVETQY,TRBV10-3,12,NA,TRBJ2-5
ASSLRQGARANQPQH,TRBV7-2,15,NA,TRBJ1-5
ASSIHYGYT,TRBV19,9,NA,TRBJ1-2
ASGGGNTIY,TRBV19,9,NA,TRBJ1-3
ASSFGDRVNQPQH,TRBV19,13,NA,TRBJ1-5
ASSLSTRAGTIY,TRBV27,12,NA,TRBJ1-3
ASSPPGAGADTGELF,TRBV18,15,NA,TRBJ2-2
SETGGLYNEQF,TRBV29-1,11,NA,TRBJ2-1
ASSLDGLGGNEQF,TRBV6-5,13,NA,TRBJ2-1
ASSNRQGGGIIQY,TRBV6-6,13,few,TRBJ2-4
ASSFRQNQETQY,TRBV5-8,12,NA,TRBJ2-5
ASSRTYAYEQY,TRBV7-9,11,NA,TRBJ2-7
ASSLTRATNEKLF,TRBV7-9,13,NA,TRBJ1-4
SVAGQTNTGELF,TRBV29-1,12,NA,TRBJ2-2
ASSPGPSGTRSSYEQY,TRBV4-2,16,NA,TRBJ2-7
ASSLRPQLAGVQGGRGSYEQY,TRBV27,21,NA,TRBJ2-7
ASSPGGPMNTEAF,TRBV18,13,NA,TRBJ1-1
ASSRDSEKLF,TRBV5-1,10,NA,TRBJ1-4
ASRRYATGSYGYT,TRBV6-4,13,NA,TRBJ1-2
ASSYWGSGQRQY,TRBV6-5,12,NA,TRBJ2-7
AWSYQGNQPQH,TRBV30,11,NA,TRBJ1-5
ASSRATWGDSYGYT,TRBV7-9,14,NA,TRBJ1-2
ASNLGGRLGTDTQY,TRBV5-5,14,NA,TRBJ2-3
AISGTAQETQY,TRBV10-3,11,NA,TRBJ2-5